Included here is one T cell receptor (beta chain) sequence, with context. The antigen remains unidentified. The treatment here: oral pan-JAK inhibitor, 5-10 mg twice daily. This specimen comes from a study of CD8+ T cells in alopecia areata. Study overall: Tofacitinib dosing lasted 6 to 18 months, which was then followed by 6 months off drug.

This CDR3 region has 15 residues. V lost 5 bases, J lost 4 bases, and 5 bases stayed unmatched. Germline V gene sequence: CDR1 GTSNPN, CDR2 SVGIG (reference sequence). Study conclusions and caveats: In scalp and blood, many expanded lesional clones persisted during tofacitinib. TCRs were shared less clearly across patients than in mice, possibly for HLA-related reasons. In lesional scalp, particularly from alopecia totalis/universalis, clonality was higher than in normal scalp.

After isolation, RNA underwent reverse transcription to generate cDNA as the sequencing template. Produced via immunoSEQ multiplex PCR; TCRdb's table is partial and in-frame only. The sample carries roughly 120,000 clones, approximately 59% recorded once. Sequenced material: CD8+ T cells sorted from blood, taken at week 4, from a patient treated with tofacitinib. The sequence derives from a human donor with alopecia areata. The chain combines TRBV30 with TRBJ2-1; the match to TRBD2 covers 13 bases. The CDR3 protein is CAWAGLAGPYNEQFF. DNA of the CDR3: TGTGCCTGGGCGGGACTAGCGGGGCCTTACAATGAGCAGTTCTTC.